One T cell receptor beta chain is described in this entry. TCRdb redid the calling of the 5' RACE reads with MiXCR, one entry per CDR3 protein. The sample records roughly 200,000 distinct CDR3 sequences, around 9.5% being singletons. Germline-derived CDR1 and CDR2 are MNHEY and SVGEGT. CDR3 length: 16 residues. V shed 5 bases and J 2 bases; nucleotides not matched to a gene: 10. The entry originates in a study of T-cell memory formation after mild COVID-19. This chain links TRBV6-2 or TRBV6-3 with TRBJ2-7; 9 nucleotides agree with TRBD2. The sequenced sample was PBMCs or a T cell subset sorted from them (not recorded which). The clonotype comes from a man aged 18-30 years who had mild COVID-19 (a few samples of this study predate the infection). Cell type and time point are not known. In DNA form, the CDR3 reads TGTGCCAGCAGTCCCACGGGACTAGCCTTCCCCTACGAGCAGTACTTC. Its translation: CASSPTGLAFPYEQYF.